Below are 15 T cell receptor beta chains sequenced from a single sample in a study of T cells in Graves' hyperthyroidism and ophthalmopathy. RNA transcripts provided the source from which TCR beta CDR3 regions were amplified. First-round RT-PCR targeting the TCR CDR3 was performed with the HTBI primer set. TCRdb ran MiXCR on the multiplex PCR reads and lists one entry per CDR3 protein. Here the sample spans 90,000 to 120,000 distinct CDR3 sequences, roughly 15% being singletons. The sequenced material came from blood. The receptors derive from a woman in her fifties or sixties with Graves' hyperthyroidism.

This clonotype was observed at least ten times. The rearrangement links TRBV7-9 to TRBJ2-3; 8 bases align to TRBD1. V lost 4 bases to trimming and J lost 5 bases; unmatched junction nucleotides: 8. Germline V gene sequence: CDR1 SEHNR, CDR2 FQNEAQ (reference sequence). The CDR3 length is 15 residues. CDR3 sequence reads: CASSSTGVDVDTQYF. In DNA, the CDR3 is TGTGCCAGCAGCTCGACAGGGGTTGACGTAGATACGCAGTATTTT.

This clonotype was seen at least ten times. J is TRBJ2-3 and V is TRBV12-3 or TRBV12-4; 9 nucleotides agree with TRBD2. The CDR3 has 18 amino acids. The ends lost 3 bases at V and 2 bases at J; junction bases unmatched: 12. The CDR3 reads CASSFDSASGAPTDTQYF. The CDR3 DNA reads TGTGCCAGCAGTTTCGATTCGGCTAGCGGGGCACCCACAGATACGCAGTATTTT.

This rearrangement joins TRBV12-3 or TRBV12-4 to TRBJ2-7, with 8 bases lining up with TRBD1. The CDR3 length is 12 residues. V trimming: 5 bases; J trimming: 9 bases; junction bases outside the gene matches: 6. The DNA of the CDR3 is TGTGCCAGCAGTCCCGACAGGGGCGGGCAGTACTTC. This gives the protein CASSPDRGGQYF.

V and J are TRBV30 and TRBJ1-1; no clear D gene. V was clipped by 2 bases and J by 0 bases, with 10 bases between them. The CDR3 is 14 residues long. Germline lookup yields CDR1 GTSNPN and CDR2 SVGIG (reference sequence). CDR3: CAWSRGEMNTEAFF. The CDR3 DNA sequence: TGTGCCTGGAGTCGTGGGGAGATGAACACTGAAGCTTTCTTT.

This clonotype occurred many times. The chain employs TRBV7-9 and TRBJ1-3; tentatively, D is TRBD1 (6 bases). The CDR3 covers 14 residues. V lost 5 bases and J lost 9, with 17 bases in between. CDR1 and CDR2 (germline): SEHNR, FQNEAQ (reference sequence). The CDR3 reads CASSPDRSFATIYF. The CDR3, as DNA: TGTGCCAGCAGCCCAGACAGGTCGTTCGCCACCATATATTTT.

This clonotype was picked up many times. The rearrangement uses TRBV2 and TRBJ1-4; no firm D call. V was clipped by 2 bases and J by 8 bases, with 15 bases between them. CDR1 and CDR2 (germline): SNHLY, FYNNEI. CDR3 size: 15 residues. For the CDR3, the DNA is TGTGCCAGCAGTGAAAGGGCCTACGGCAGGGAAAAACTGTTTTTT. Translation: CASSERAYGREKLFF.

In this sample, this clonotype turned up many times. The rearrangement links TRBV11-2 to TRBJ2-1; weak D call: TRBD1 (6 bases). The CDR3 has 13 residues. V was trimmed by 3 bases and J by 7 bases, leaving 10 bases between them. Germline V gives CDR1 SGHAT, CDR2 FQNNGV. The CDR3 DNA is TGTGCCAGCAGCTTCAGGACAGATAATGAGCAGTTCTTC. This gives the protein CASSFRTDNEQFF.

The sample holds one count of this clonotype. The chain joins TRBV11-3 to TRBJ2-1; D might be TRBD1 (6 bases). This CDR3 spans 18 amino acids. Germline CDR1 SGHNT, CDR2 YENEEA. V gave up 1 base and J gave up 5 bases, with 21 bases separating them. The CDR3 DNA is TGTGCCAGCAGCTTAGGCCACGGGGACACCCCAACCGACAATGAGCAGTTCTTC. Translation gives CASSLGHGDTPTDNEQFF. Complete variable domain (other parts from reference TRBV11-3 and TRBJ2-1): EAGVVQSPRYKIIEKKQPVAFWCNPISGHNTLYWYLQNLGQGPELLIRYENEEAVDDSQLPKDRFSAERLKGVDSTLKIQPAELGDSAVYLCASSLGHGDTPTDNEQFFGPGTRLTVL.

The chain is built from TRBV20-1 and TRBJ2-2, with 8 bases fitting TRBD1. CDR3 length: 14 residues. V gave up 6 bases and J gave up 0 bases; unmatched junction bases: 3. Germline V CDR1 and CDR2: DFQATT, SNEGSKA (reference sequence). Here the CDR3 DNA reads TGCAGTGCAGGACAGGGATCGAACACCGGGGAGCTGTTTTTT. Its protein is CSAGQGSNTGELFF.

This chain connects TRBV20-1 to TRBJ2-7; D uncertain. Germline CDR1 is DFQATT and CDR2 is SNEGSKA (reference sequence). This CDR3 has 12 residues. V was cut by 4 bases and J by 9 bases, with 16 bases left in between. The CDR3 region has the DNA TGCAGTGCTATGCCGGGTCTAGAAGCGCAGTACGTC. It specifies CSAMPGLEAQYV.

This clonotype has only a few counts. Germline and junction disagree at one end, which may indicate a read error. Here the CDR3 reads CGVERVSGRGETQYF. The CDR3 nucleotides read TGCGGCGTTGAAAGAGTTAGCGGGAGGGGGGAGACCCAGTACTTC. The V and J genes are TRBV29-1 and TRBJ2-5; TRBD2 agrees at 11 bases. The length of the CDR3 is 15 residues. The germline CDR1 and CDR2 sequences are SQVTM and ANQGSEA.

There are many counts of this clonotype. The chain carries TRBV11-2 and TRBJ2-1, with no clear D. Trimming stripped 4 bases from V and 6 bases from J, with 13 bases between. Per the germline V gene, CDR1 is SGHAT and CDR2 is FQNNGV. The CDR3 extends over 14 amino acids. CDR3 region: CASSSSLRLNEQFF. The CDR3 nucleotides read TGTGCCAGCAGCTCCTCTCTACGACTCAATGAGCAGTTCTTC.

This clonotype was observed many times. The V gene is TRBV14, the J gene TRBJ2-7; 9 bases line up with TRBD1. Germline V CDR1 and CDR2: SGHDN, FVKESK. CDR3 length equals 16 residues. V was pared by 4 bases and J by 5 bases, with 12 bases of the junction left unmatched. CDR3 sequence: CASSRITGTGSHEQYF. CDR3 sequence (DNA): TGTGCCAGCAGCCGGATAACCGGGACAGGGTCCCACGAGCAGTACTTC. Full variable domain (outside the CDR3, taken from reference TRBV14 and TRBJ2-7): EAGVTQFPSHSVIEKGQTVTLRCDPISGHDNLYWYRRVMGKEIKFLLHFVKESKQDESGMPNNRFLAERTGGTYSTLKVQPAELEDSGVYFCASSRITGTGSHEQYFGPGTRLTVT.

This clonotype was observed many times. The chain is built from TRBV7-2 and TRBJ2-7; possibly TRBD2 for D (6 bases). This CDR3 spans 13 amino acids. V lost 2 bases and J 3 bases, leaving 8 bases between the germline ends. Germline values: CDR1 SGHTA, CDR2 FQGNSA. CDR3 in DNA: TGTGCCAGCAGCTTATGGCGGGGCTACGAGCAGTACTTC. Its protein product is CASSLWRGYEQYF.

The chain is built from TRBV12-3 or TRBV12-4 and TRBJ1-1; 8 bases are a match to TRBD1. V dropped 3 bases and J dropped 1; count of bases not matched to a gene: 10. The CDR3 has 17 amino acids. CDR3 DNA: TGTGCCAGCAGTTTCAGGACAGGGACTTTTTCGAACACTGAAGCTTTCTTT. This gives the protein CASSFRTGTFSNTEAFF.